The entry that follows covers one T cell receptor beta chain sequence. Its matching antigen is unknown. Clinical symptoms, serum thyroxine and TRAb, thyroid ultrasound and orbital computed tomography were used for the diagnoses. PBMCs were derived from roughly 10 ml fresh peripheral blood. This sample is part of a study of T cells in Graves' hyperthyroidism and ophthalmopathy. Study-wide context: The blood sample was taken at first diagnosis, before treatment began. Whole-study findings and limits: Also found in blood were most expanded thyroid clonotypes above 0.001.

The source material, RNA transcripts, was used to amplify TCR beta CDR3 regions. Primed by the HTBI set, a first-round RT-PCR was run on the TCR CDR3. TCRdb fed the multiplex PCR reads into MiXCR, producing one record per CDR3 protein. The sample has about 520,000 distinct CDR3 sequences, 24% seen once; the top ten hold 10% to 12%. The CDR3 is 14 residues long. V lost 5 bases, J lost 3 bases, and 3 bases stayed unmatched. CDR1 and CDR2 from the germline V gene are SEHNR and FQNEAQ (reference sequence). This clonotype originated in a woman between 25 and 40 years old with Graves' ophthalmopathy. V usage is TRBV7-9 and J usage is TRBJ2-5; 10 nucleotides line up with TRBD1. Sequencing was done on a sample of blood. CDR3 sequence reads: CASSHGTGEETQYF. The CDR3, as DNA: TGTGCCAGCAGCCACGGGACAGGGGAAGAGACCCAGTACTTC.